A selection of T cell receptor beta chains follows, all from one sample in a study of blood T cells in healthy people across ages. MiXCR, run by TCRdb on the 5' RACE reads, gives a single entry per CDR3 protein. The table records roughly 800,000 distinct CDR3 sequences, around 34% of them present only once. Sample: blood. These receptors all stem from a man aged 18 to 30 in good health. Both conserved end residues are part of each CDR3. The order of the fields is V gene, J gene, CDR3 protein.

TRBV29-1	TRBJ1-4	CSAATGTTNEKLFF
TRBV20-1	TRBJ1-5	CSAQGGRGSGNQPQHF
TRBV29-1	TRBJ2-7	CSVDGTGGPYEQYF
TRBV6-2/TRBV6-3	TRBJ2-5	CASREIYERETQYF
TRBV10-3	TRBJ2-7	CAISEMESSYEQYF
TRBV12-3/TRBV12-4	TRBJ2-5	CASSFGLAGGRLETQYF
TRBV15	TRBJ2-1	CATSRDRVRRNEQFF
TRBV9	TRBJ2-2	CAGSASQGSTGELFF
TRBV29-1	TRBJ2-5	CSVLGIGGETQYF
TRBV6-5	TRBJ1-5	CASSSGLGGNQPQHF
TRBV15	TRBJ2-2	CATSSLDRANTGELFF
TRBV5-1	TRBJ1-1	CASSLQVQGATEAFF
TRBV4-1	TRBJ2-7	CASSRAEGAGREQYF
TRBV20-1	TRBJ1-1	CSASGEVVTEAFF
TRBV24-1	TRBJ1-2	CATSDPKGGYTF
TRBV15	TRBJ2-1	CATSRDITGNEQFF
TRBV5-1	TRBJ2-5	CASRATGGGQETQYF
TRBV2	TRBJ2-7	CASSGTKQYF
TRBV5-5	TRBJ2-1	CASSLYAEEGSYNEQFF
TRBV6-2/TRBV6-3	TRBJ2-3	CAILHEAGRVTDTQYF
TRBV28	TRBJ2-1	CASSQGQAGGEQFF
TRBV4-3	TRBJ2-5	CASSQESGNEQYF
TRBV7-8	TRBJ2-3	CASSLAGSGAADTQYF
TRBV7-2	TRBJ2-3	CASSFTGRTDTQYF
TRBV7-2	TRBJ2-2	CASSTGQGFTGELFF
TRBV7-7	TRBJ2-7	CASSLSADVSYEQYF
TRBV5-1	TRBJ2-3	CASSLELAGVGDTQYF
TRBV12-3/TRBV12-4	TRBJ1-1	CASSFEQGGNTEAFF
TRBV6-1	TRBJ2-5	CASIDFEGETQYF
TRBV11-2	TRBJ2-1	CASSSGHPGLGYNEQFF
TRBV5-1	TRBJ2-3	CASSLARSPDTQYF
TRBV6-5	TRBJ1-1	CASSYKRNTEAFF
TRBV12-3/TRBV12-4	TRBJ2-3	CASSFRVDTQYF
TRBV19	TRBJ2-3	CASSTDRGGTDMQYF
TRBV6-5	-	CASRSGGGGYEQYF
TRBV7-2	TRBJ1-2	CASSLSGAHGYTF
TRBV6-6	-	CASSWLQGQETQYF
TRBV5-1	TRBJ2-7	CASSFDGSLAYEQYF
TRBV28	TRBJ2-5	CASSSLGQGAGETQYF
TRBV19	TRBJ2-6	CASSIITGANVLTF
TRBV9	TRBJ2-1	CASSVGGYGEQFF
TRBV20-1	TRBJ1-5	CSARAFGNGRNQPQHF
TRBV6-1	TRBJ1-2	CASSGGHAPSDYGYTF
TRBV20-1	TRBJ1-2	CSADGSGTGLSGYTF
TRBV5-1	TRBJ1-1	CASSTGTGRMNTEAFF
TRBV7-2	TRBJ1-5	CASSSYGASNQPQHF
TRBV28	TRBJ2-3	CASSFSGDLSTDTQYF
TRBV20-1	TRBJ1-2	CSAPTSGSYGYTF
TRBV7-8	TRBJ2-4	CASSLLRDGIQYF
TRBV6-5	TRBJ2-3	CASSYDGLTDTQYF
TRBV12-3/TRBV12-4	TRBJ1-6	CASSFSSNNSPLHF
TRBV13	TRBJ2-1	CASSLAGRMAHEQFF
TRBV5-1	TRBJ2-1	CASSLETGTGYNEQFF